The 21 T cell receptor beta chains in this list originate from one sample, sequenced in a study of a mutant IDH1 vaccine in newly diagnosed glioma. Assay used: immunoSEQ multiplex PCR; TCRdb lists only in-frame clones, some missing. The table lists 50,000 to 75,000 clones, roughly four fifths of them singletons. Antigens of these TCRs are unknown. Time point defined: week 35, safety follow-up. All doses held 300 ug of mutant IDH1 20-mer peptide, with topical imiquimod. The specimen was PBMCs, collected from a glioma patient whose treatment included an IDH1 peptide vaccine. All receptors derive from a man aged 50-59 years with glioma.

The V gene is TRBV7-9, the J gene TRBJ2-7; 9 bases are shared with TRBD1. The germline gives CDR1 SEHNR, CDR2 FQNEAQ (reference sequence). V shed 5 bases, J shed 3 bases, and the junction held 11 bases outside the gene matches. The CDR3 consists of 16 residues. CDR3 residues: CASSNDPGQGLYEQYF. The CDR3 nucleotides are TGTGCCAGCAGCAACGATCCGGGACAGGGTCTCTACGAGCAGTACTTC.

The count of this clone is one. V gene TRBV5-4 combines with J gene TRBJ1-4, with D possibly matching TRBD1 (5 bases). In germline, CDR1 is SGHNT, CDR2 YYREEE (reference sequence). Deletions cut 0 bases from V and 3 bases from J, with 6 bases between. The CDR3 extends over 14 amino acids. The CDR3: CASSLGQPNEKLFF. The CDR3 DNA follows: TGTGCCAGCAGCTTGGGACAGCCTAATGAAAAACTGTTTTTT.

The V and J genes are TRBV9 and TRBJ2-4; TRBD1 agrees at 7 bases. The germline V gene encodes CDR1 SGDLS and CDR2 YYNGEE. The V and J ends lost 4 bases and 5 bases, in that order; junction bases with no gene match: 6. This CDR3 has 14 residues. CDR3 sequence reads: CASSPGTAENIQYF. The CDR3 region has the DNA TGTGCCAGCAGCCCCGGGACAGCTGAAAACATTCAGTACTTC.

This clone was observed once. The CDR3 here is CASSFGGGAKDTQYF. The CDR3 bases are TGTGCCAGCAGCTTTGGCGGGGGGGCCAAAGATACGCAGTATTTT. The rearrangement uses TRBV5-6 and TRBJ2-3; 9 positions agree with TRBD2. The CDR3 extends over 15 amino acids. V lost 2 bases to trimming and J lost 5 bases; unmatched junction nucleotides: 6. Germline loops: CDR1 SGHDT, CDR2 YYEEEE.

The V call is TRBV30, the J call TRBJ1-1; D remains unclear. Germline CDR1 and CDR2: GTSNPN and SVGIG (reference sequence). This CDR3 contains 12 residues. V lost 2 bases and J 7 bases, leaving 11 bases between the germline ends. CDR3 nucleotide sequence: TGTGCCTGGAGTTACACTCACAGTGAAGCTTTCTTT. Amino acids: CAWSYTHSEAFF.

The CDR3 sequence is CASSIARVSYNEQFF. The CDR3 coding sequence is TGTGCCAGTAGTATAGCTCGAGTCTCCTACAATGAGCAGTTCTTC. The gene calls are TRBV19 and TRBJ2-1; no reliable D call. The germline CDR1 and CDR2 sequences are LNHDA and SQIVND (reference sequence). This CDR3 region has 15 residues. The germline V and J ends were trimmed by 1 base and 0 bases, with 7 bases remaining between them.

The CDR3 bases are TGCAGCGTTGAATATCGTCTGAAGAGCACAGATACGCAGTATTTT. Residues: CSVEYRLKSTDTQYF. This sequence joins TRBV29-1 and TRBJ2-3; unclear D gene. Germline-derived CDR1 and CDR2 are SQVTM and ANQGSEA. The CDR3 extends over 15 amino acids. Trimming shortened V by 2 bases and J by 0 bases, and 12 bases separated the two germline ends.

The chain employs TRBV14 and TRBJ2-1; 7 nucleotides match TRBD1. The CDR3 consists of 15 residues. Germline values: CDR1 SGHDN, CDR2 FVKESK. Trimming took 1 base from V and 7 from J; bases not matched to a gene: 7. As DNA, the CDR3 is TGTGCCAGCAGCCAAGTCAACAGGGGAGTGAATGAGCAGTTCTTC. The encoded protein is CASSQVNRGVNEQFF.

This chain joins TRBV10-3 and TRBJ1-4; maybe TRBD1 (5 bases). This CDR3 spans 14 amino acids. Germline CDR1 and CDR2: ENHRY and SYGVKD. The V gene lost 3 bases and the J gene lost 5 bases, with 10 bases spanning the gap. The CDR3 DNA sequence: TGTGCCATCAGTGACAGGGCTGAAAATGAAAAACTGTTTTTT. This codes for CAISDRAENEKLFF.

The chain joins TRBV6-6 to TRBJ1-2, with TRBD1 as a possible D gene (6 bases). Germline CDR1 is MNHNY and CDR2 is SVGAGI (reference sequence). Trimming cost V 6 bases and J 3 bases, with 17 bases left between them. The CDR3 has 15 amino acids. CDR3 DNA sequence: TGTGCCAGCAGCGAGGGGGGTTCCCTTGACTATGGCTACACCTTC. Amino acid sequence: CASSEGGSLDYGYTF.

The V gene is TRBV5-4, the J gene TRBJ2-1; no clear D gene. The V end was cut by 1 base, the J end by 8 bases, with 10 bases between. Germline-derived CDR1 and CDR2 are SGHNT and YYREEE (reference sequence). The CDR3 sequence is 13 residues long. The CDR3 DNA reads TGTGCCAGCAGCTTGTGGACGGACCATGAGCAGTTCTTC. It translates to CASSLWTDHEQFF.

The chain links TRBV11-2 to TRBJ2-1; the D is unclear. Germline values: CDR1 SGHAT, CDR2 FQNNGV. The CDR3 totals 11 residues. V lost 2 bases to trimming and J lost 9 bases, with 5 bases between them. The CDR3 sequence is CASSLKVEQFF. The CDR3, as DNA: TGTGCCAGCAGCTTAAAGGTTGAGCAGTTCTTC. The full variable domain, completed using reference TRBV11-2 and TRBJ2-1, is EAGVAQSPRYKIIEKRQSVAFWCNPISGHATLYWYQQILGQGPKLLIQFQNNGVVDDSQLPKDRFSAERLKGVDSTLKIQPAKLEDSAVYLCASSLKVEQFFGPGTRLTVL.

This clone showed up just a few times. The CDR3 is CASSLLSGAAGQPQHF. The CDR3 DNA sequence: TGTGCCAGCAGTTTACTCTCCGGGGCCGCGGGACAGCCCCAGCATTTT. The chain combines TRBV27 with TRBJ1-5; tentative D call: TRBD1 (5 bases). CDR1 is MNHEY and CDR2 is SMNVEV in the germline V gene (reference sequence). V shed 2 bases and J shed 7 bases, with 18 bases lying between them. The CDR3 runs 16 residues.

Concerning this clone: Compared with germline, one end of the junction differs, possibly owing to a read error. In DNA, the CDR3 is TGTGCCTGGAGAAAGGGACTAGCCTACAGTGAGCAGTTCTTC. Translating gives CAWRKGLAYSEQFF. The V call is TRBV30, the J call TRBJ2-1; 9 bases are a match to TRBD2. Per germline, CDR1 GTSNPN and CDR2 SVGIG (reference sequence). This CDR3 is built from 14 residues.

This chain joins TRBV29-1 and TRBJ2-3; D unresolved. The CDR3 loop spans 12 amino acids. V shed 3 bases and J shed 2 bases, with 6 bases lying between them. Per germline, CDR1 SQVTM and CDR2 ANQGSEA. CDR3 sequence (DNA): TGCAGCGTTGAGGCCAACACAGATACGCAGTATTTT. It codes for CSVEANTDTQYF.

The chain joins TRBV19 to TRBJ2-2; no reliable D call. Trimming took off 3 bases at V and 4 bases at J, with 15 bases between the two ends. Germline assignment: CDR1 LNHDA and CDR2 SQIVND (reference sequence). The CDR3 is made up of 16 amino acids. The CDR3 DNA follows: TGTGCCAGTAGTATGTCGACCCCGAACCCCACCGGGGAGCTGTTTTTT. The encoded protein is CASSMSTPNPTGELFF.

This clone was detected only once. J is TRBJ2-1 and V is TRBV4-1; 10 bases line up with TRBD2. In germline, CDR1 is MGHRA, CDR2 YSYEKL. Trimming took 4 bases from V and 8 from J; bases not matched to a gene: 8. The CDR3 spans 15 residues. The CDR3 spells CASSPASGGVHEQFF. The CDR3 DNA follows: TGCGCCAGCAGCCCAGCTAGCGGGGGCGTCCATGAGCAGTTCTTC.

The chain links TRBV2 to TRBJ1-1; 7 bases map to TRBD1. Germline CDR1 reads SNHLY; CDR2 reads FYNNEI. This CDR3 region has 15 residues. The trim removed 7 bases at V and 6 bases at J, leaving 14 bases unmatched. The DNA of the CDR3 is TGTGCCAGCAATGGGGGGGTGACAGGGATCGCTGAAGCTTTCTTT. Its translation: CASNGGVTGIAEAFF. Variable domain in full (rest from reference TRBV2 and TRBJ1-1): EPEVTQTPSHQVTQMGQEVILRCVPISNHLYFYWYRQILGQKVEFLVSFYNNEISEKSEIFDDQFSVERPDGSNFTLKIRSTKLEDSAMYFCASNGGVTGIAEAFFGQGTRLTVV.

V and J are TRBV5-5 and TRBJ1-2; maybe TRBD1 (5 bases). The CDR3 extends over 15 amino acids. CDR1 SGHKS and CDR2 YYEKEE come from the germline V gene (reference sequence). V lost 3 bases to trimming and J lost 1 base, with 13 bases between them. CDR3 in DNA: TGTGCCAGCAGCTCTGGGGGAGGCAGTAACTATGGCTACACCTTC. Amino acids: CASSSGGGSNYGYTF.

V and J are TRBV27 and TRBJ2-7, with 12 bases matching TRBD1. This CDR3 comprises 17 residues. With 6 bases clipped from V and 0 bases from J, the junction kept 9 bases outside the gene matches. Per the germline V gene, CDR1 is MNHEY and CDR2 is SMNVEV (reference sequence). CDR3 DNA: TGTGCCAGCAGGCGGGACAGGGGGCCTCGGAGCTCCTACGAGCAGTACTTC. It encodes CASRRDRGPRSSYEQYF.

The chain links TRBV4-3 to TRBJ1-4; TRBD1 is a possible D gene (6 bases). This CDR3 comprises 16 residues. V lost 4 bases and J 7 bases, leaving 19 bases between the germline ends. The germline CDR1 and CDR2 sequences are LGHNA and YSLEER. The chain's CDR3 is CASSPPGTTESEKLFF. CDR3 coding DNA: TGCGCCAGCAGCCCGCCCGGGACAACAGAGAGTGAAAAACTGTTTTTT.